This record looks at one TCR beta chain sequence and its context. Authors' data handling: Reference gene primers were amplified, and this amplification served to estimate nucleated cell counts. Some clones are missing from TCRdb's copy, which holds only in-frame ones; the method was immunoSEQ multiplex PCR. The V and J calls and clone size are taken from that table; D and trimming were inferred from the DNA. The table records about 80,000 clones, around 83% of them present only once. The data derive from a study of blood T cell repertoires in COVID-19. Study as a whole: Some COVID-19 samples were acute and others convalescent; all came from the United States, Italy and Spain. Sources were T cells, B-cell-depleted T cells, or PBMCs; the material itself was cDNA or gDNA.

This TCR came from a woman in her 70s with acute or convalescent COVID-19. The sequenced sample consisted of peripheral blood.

In DNA, the CDR3 is TGCGCCAGCAGCCCCCTGCCTCTAGCGGGAGGTCACAATGAGCAGTTCTTC. Protein: CASSPLPLAGGHNEQFF. The chain uses TRBV4-1 and TRBJ2-1; 11 bases align to TRBD2. CDR1 is MGHRA and CDR2 is YSYEKL in the germline V gene. V dropped 4 bases and J dropped 5; count of bases not matched to a gene: 10. The CDR3 runs to 17 residues.